The 11 T cell receptor beta chains below come from one sample, sequenced in a study of T cell responses to AZD1222 COVID-19 vaccine. Profiled with immunoSEQ multiplex PCR; TCRdb holds only in-frame clones, not every one. The sample gives just under 80,000 clones, more than 90% of which show up once; under 5% is in the top ten. The sequences come from peripheral blood, collected 28 days after the second AZD1222 dose. These receptor sequences come from an adult who received the AZD1222 COVID-19 vaccine.

With respect to this clone: Because the CDR3 is missing its conserved closing phenylalanine or tryptophan, this is likely a read error. The DNA is omitted, as the CDR3 cannot be located on it reliably, and the CDR3 follows TCRdb's listing. The chain uses TRBV12-5 and TRBJ2-7. The CDR3 is made up of 12 amino acids, end residues included. Germline V gives CDR1 LGHNT, CDR2 FRNRAP. CDR3 sequence: CASGLVTAGGAP.

The rearrangement uses TRBV5-5 and TRBJ2-7; unclear D gene. The V end was cut by 0 bases, the J end by 2 bases, with 12 bases between. The germline CDR1 and CDR2 sequences are SGHKS and YYEKEE (reference sequence). The CDR3 is 15 amino acids. In nucleotides, the CDR3 is TGTGCCAGCAGCTTGGCCGAAGGTTTACCCTACGAGCAGTACTTC. Residues: CASSLAEGLPYEQYF.

This clone appeared a few times. CDR3 nucleotide sequence: TGTGCCACCAGCAGAGATCCCGGACAGGGCCCAGATACGCAGTATTTT. Protein sequence: CATSRDPGQGPDTQYF. The gene calls are TRBV15 and TRBJ2-3, with TRBD1 matching 8 bases. The trim removed 0 bases at V and 4 bases at J, leaving 6 bases unmatched. CDR1 is LNHNV and CDR2 is YYDKDF in the germline V gene (reference sequence). The CDR3 contains 16 residues.

The chain has TRBV7-9 and TRBJ1-2, with a weak D call TRBD1 (6 bases). CDR3 length: 14 residues. The V gene lost 5 bases and the J gene lost 4 bases, with 14 bases spanning the gap. In germline, CDR1 is SEHNR, CDR2 FQNEAQ (reference sequence). The CDR3 protein is CASSPRLDSYGYTF. The CDR3 DNA reads as TGTGCCAGCAGCCCGCGATTGGACAGCTATGGCTACACCTTC. The variable domain in full, completed from reference TRBV7-9 and TRBJ1-2, reads DTGVSQNPRHKITKRGQNVTFRCDPISEHNRLYWYRQTLGQGPEFLTYFQNEAQLEKSRLLSDRFSAERPKGSFSTLEIQRTEQGDSAMYLCASSPRLDSYGYTFGSGTRLTVV.

This chain uses TRBV5-1 with TRBJ1-1; D remains unclear. Germline loops: CDR1 SGHRS, CDR2 YFSETQ. Trimming stripped 3 bases from V and 0 bases from J, with 9 bases between. The CDR3 consists of 14 residues. Here the CDR3 reads CASSSGWMNTEAFF. The CDR3 DNA follows: TGCGCCAGCAGCTCGGGATGGATGAACACTGAAGCTTTCTTT.

The V gene is TRBV10-3, the J gene TRBJ2-1, with TRBD2 matching 12 bases. This CDR3 is 16 amino acids long. The junction had 11 bases not matched to a gene; V was cut back by 7 bases and J by 7 bases. Germline-derived CDR1 and CDR2 are ENHRY and SYGVKD. In nucleotides, the CDR3 is TGTGCCATCAAGGACTCGACTAGCGGGAGAGCAAATGAGCAGTTCTTC. Amino acid sequence: CAIKDSTSGRANEQFF.

This chain links TRBV11-2 with TRBJ2-7; perhaps TRBD2 as D (5 bases). V dropped 6 bases and J dropped 1 base, with 13 bases sitting between them. The CDR3 consists of 14 residues. Germline V gene sequence: CDR1 SGHAT, CDR2 FQNNGV. The CDR3 is CASSGERGSYEQYF. The CDR3 DNA reads as TGTGCCAGCAGTGGTGAGAGAGGGTCCTACGAGCAGTACTTC.

The chain joins TRBV5-1 to TRBJ2-5, with no clear D. Germline V CDR1 and CDR2: SGHRS, YFSETQ. Trimming took off 2 bases at V and 1 base at J, with 3 bases between the two ends. CDR3 length: 12 residues. CDR3: CASSFAQETQYF. The DNA for the CDR3 is TGCGCCAGCAGCTTTGCCCAAGAGACCCAGTACTTC.

The chain links TRBV7-2 to TRBJ1-5, with 7 bases that match TRBD1. The CDR3 is made up of 13 amino acids. V was pared by 1 base and J by 14 bases, with 8 bases of the junction left unmatched. The V gene's germline CDR1 is SGHTA and CDR2 FQGNSA. The CDR3 reads CASSLGSDRVKHF. The CDR3 DNA reads as TGTGCCAGCAGCTTAGGGTCCGACAGGGTTAAGCATTTT.

The J gene is TRBJ1-1, the V gene TRBV6-5, with no clear D. Germline CDR1 reads MNHEY; CDR2 reads SVGAGI. The CDR3 runs to 14 residues. Trimming left V 8 bases short and J 10 bases short, with 23 bases between. In DNA, the CDR3 is TGTGCCAGCTCTGCTACAACTTCCCGGTCTTCAGCTTTCTTT. It codes for CASSATTSRSSAFF.

V gene TRBV10-3 combines with J gene TRBJ1-1, with TRBD1 identical over 7 bases. This CDR3 is 12 amino acids long. With 6 bases clipped from V and 4 bases from J, the junction kept 2 bases outside the gene matches. The germline gives CDR1 ENHRY, CDR2 SYGVKD. The CDR3 loop reads CAIRDRVTEAFF. The CDR3 bases are TGTGCCATCAGAGACAGGGTCACTGAAGCTTTCTTT.